This is a list of T cell receptor beta chains from one sample in a study. TCRdb reprocessed the RT-PCR reads with MiXCR, giving one entry per CDR3 protein. The sample lists about 680,000 distinct CDR3 sequences; 13% to 15% were seen once. Source material: memory CD4+ T cells from blood. The source is a female donor in good health, serving as a healthy control. Both conserved end residues are part of each CDR3. D genes are given only for firm matches. Rows may omit the clone size; those that give it use once, few, many or a size class.

size: few
D: -
V: TRBV6-2/TRBV6-3
J: TRBJ2-5
DNA: TGTGCCAGCAGGCGCCGCGGGTGGACCCAAGAGACCCAGTACTTC
CDR3: CASRRRGWTQETQYF

size: -
D: -
V: TRBV4-3
J: TRBJ2-7
DNA: TGCGCCAGCAGCCCCCAAGGTGCGGATGGGAACGAGCAGTACTTC
CDR3: CASSPQGADGNEQYF

size: few
D: TRBD1
V: TRBV6-1
J: TRBJ1-1
DNA: TGTGCCAGCAGGGACAGGATTAACACTGAAGCTTTCTTT
CDR3: CASRDRINTEAFF

size: -
D: -
V: TRBV20-1
J: TRBJ1-1
DNA: TGCAGTGCTCTCCAGGGGCTTGCTGAAGCTTTCTTT
CDR3: CSALQGLAEAFF

size: many
D: -
V: TRBV5-1
J: TRBJ2-7
DNA: TGCGCCAGCAGCTACCCGACAGACGAGCAGTACTTC
CDR3: CASSYPTDEQYF

size: few
D: -
V: TRBV20-1
J: TRBJ2-5
DNA: TGCAGTGCTAGGCAGCTAGGGATCCAAGAGACCCAGTACTTC
CDR3: CSARQLGIQETQYF

size: -
D: -
V: TRBV15
J: TRBJ2-5
DNA: TGTGCCACCAGCAGATCAACGATTTGGGGAGAGACCCAGTACTTC
CDR3: CATSRSTIWGETQYF

size: few
D: -
V: TRBV21-1
J: TRBJ1-2
DNA: TGTGCCAGCAGCAAAGCAGGGAGGGTTAAGCGTGGCTACACCTTC
CDR3: CASSKAGRVKRGYTF

size: many
D: TRBD1
V: TRBV7-8
J: TRBJ2-3
DNA: TGTGCCAGCAGCACCCGGACAGGGGAAGGAGCAGATACGCAGTATTTT
CDR3: CASSTRTGEGADTQYF

size: many
D: -
V: TRBV6-2/TRBV6-3
J: TRBJ1-5
DNA: TGTGCCAGCAGTCCAGGAGTCCGCCAGCCCCAGCATTTT
CDR3: CASSPGVRQPQHF

size: few
D: -
V: TRBV12-3/TRBV12-4
J: TRBJ1-1
DNA: TGTGCCAGCAGTCCCATTGGACAGCTGAACACTGAAGCTTTCTTT
CDR3: CASSPIGQLNTEAFF

size: -
D: -
V: TRBV28
J: TRBJ1-4
DNA: TGTGCCAGCAGCCGATACCGTGAAAAACAGTTCCGCCAACTGTTTTTT
CDR3: CASSRYREKQFRQLFF

size: many
D: TRBD2
V: TRBV29-1
J: TRBJ2-2
DNA: TGCAGCGTTGGGGGGGGGTACCAAGGAGGGGAGCTGTTTTTT
CDR3: CSVGGGYQGGELFF

size: -
D: -
V: TRBV15
J: TRBJ2-7
DNA: TGTGCCACCAGCAGAGATTGGGACGGATCCTACGAGCAGTACTTC
CDR3: CATSRDWDGSYEQYF

size: few
D: -
V: TRBV7-3
J: TRBJ2-1
DNA: TGTGCCAGCAGCTTAAACCCGGGTATCGGCTCCTACAATGAGCAGTTCTTC
CDR3: CASSLNPGIGSYNEQFF

size: many
D: -
V: TRBV4-1
J: TRBJ2-1
DNA: TGCGCCAGCAGCCAAGAGGAGGGAGGAGCCTACAATGAGCAGTTCTTC
CDR3: CASSQEEGGAYNEQFF

size: many
D: -
V: TRBV10-2
J: TRBJ1-6
DNA: TGCGCCAGCAGTGAGGCTGATTCACCCCTCCACTTT
CDR3: CASSEADSPLHF

size: few
D: -
V: TRBV20-1
J: TRBJ1-1
DNA: TGCAGTGCTAGAGAATCCGGGATTCAATGGACTGAAGCTTTCTTT
CDR3: CSARESGIQWTEAFF

size: -
D: TRBD1
V: TRBV20-1
J: TRBJ1-1
DNA: TGCAGTGGATATGAACAGGGGTTGCCCACTGAAGCTTTCTTT
CDR3: CSGYEQGLPTEAFF

size: -
D: TRBD1
V: TRBV29-1
J: TRBJ1-4
DNA: TGCAGCGTTGCGACAGGGGGGGAAGAAAAACTGTTTTTT
CDR3: CSVATGGEEKLFF

size: -
D: TRBD1
V: TRBV5-6
J: TRBJ1-2
DNA: TGTGCCAGCACCACCCCCGGGCAGGGGGCATATGGCTACACCTTC
CDR3: CASTTPGQGAYGYTF

size: few
D: TRBD1
V: TRBV7-6
J: TRBJ1-2
DNA: TGTGCCAGCAGCTCGGGGACAGGGCTTGACTATGGCTACACCTTC
CDR3: CASSSGTGLDYGYTF

size: -
D: TRBD1
V: TRBV5-5
J: TRBJ1-5
DNA: TGTGCCAGCAGCTTGGTACAGGGGCCAGCTTATAGCAATCAGCCCCAGCATTTT
CDR3: CASSLVQGPAYSNQPQHF

size: few
D: TRBD1
V: TRBV6-1
J: TRBJ1-1
DNA: TGTGCCAGCACTCTCAGAAGGGACAGCCTAAGGAACACTGAAGCTTTCTTT
CDR3: CASTLRRDSLRNTEAFF

size: many
D: TRBD1
V: TRBV5-1
J: TRBJ1-5
DNA: TGCGCCAGCAGCTGGGATGGGACAGGGGGCGTTCAGCCCCAGCATTTT
CDR3: CASSWDGTGGVQPQHF

size: many
D: TRBD2
V: TRBV12-3/TRBV12-4
J: TRBJ2-3
DNA: TGTGCCAGCAGTTACTCGGGTAGCGGGAGAACAGATACGCAGTATTTT
CDR3: CASSYSGSGRTDTQYF

size: -
D: TRBD2
V: TRBV20-1
J: TRBJ2-7
DNA: TGCAGTGCAAAAAACTTAGCGGGATCCACCTACGAGCAGTACTTC
CDR3: CSAKNLAGSTYEQYF

size: -
D: TRBD2
V: TRBV3-1
J: TRBJ2-3
DNA: TGTGCCAGCAGCTTCTTAGCGGGAGGCTCCAGCGATACGCAGTATTTT
CDR3: CASSFLAGGSSDTQYF

size: few
D: TRBD2
V: TRBV20-1
J: TRBJ2-7
DNA: TGCAGTGCCCGGGGACTAGCGGCCGGAGTCTTACGGGCCCGGCAGTACTTC
CDR3: CSARGLAAGVLRARQYF

size: -
D: -
V: TRBV2
J: TRBJ2-7
DNA: TGTGCCAGTAGGTGGACCTTCTCCTACGAGCAGTACTTC
CDR3: CASRWTFSYEQYF

size: few
D: -
V: TRBV27
J: TRBJ1-1
DNA: TGTGCCAGCAGTTGGCACATTAGCACTGAAGCTTTCTTT
CDR3: CASSWHISTEAFF

size: few
D: -
V: TRBV18
J: TRBJ2-7
DNA: TGTGCCAGCTCTCCTTCGACCGAGCAGTACTTC
CDR3: CASSPSTEQYF

size: many
D: -
V: TRBV6-5
J: TRBJ2-5
DNA: TGTGCCAGCACCCCAATGAACCTTGTAGAGACCCAGTACTTC
CDR3: CASTPMNLVETQYF

size: few
D: -
V: TRBV20-1
J: TRBJ1-1
DNA: TGCAGTGCTAGAAAGACTAGCGCTGAAGCTTTCTTT
CDR3: CSARKTSAEAFF

size: few
D: -
V: TRBV5-5
J: TRBJ1-2
DNA: TGTGCCAGCAGCTTGGGGGTAGACCTCTATGGCTACACCTTC
CDR3: CASSLGVDLYGYTF

size: few
D: TRBD1
V: TRBV5-1
J: TRBJ2-7
DNA: TGCGCCAGCAGCTTCGGGACAGGGGGCTTCGAGCAGTACTTC
CDR3: CASSFGTGGFEQYF

size: many
D: -
V: TRBV5-6
J: TRBJ2-2
DNA: TGTGCCAGCAGCTGGGTTTCCACCGGGGAGCTGTTTTTT
CDR3: CASSWVSTGELFF

size: few
D: TRBD1
V: TRBV7-9
J: TRBJ1-4
DNA: TGTGCCAGCAGCCGAGGACAGGGGGCTGATGAAAAACTGTTTTTT
CDR3: CASSRGQGADEKLFF

size: -
D: -
V: TRBV28
J: TRBJ2-2
DNA: TGTGCCAGCAGTCCGAGTAATTCTTATACCGGGGAGCTGTTTTTT
CDR3: CASSPSNSYTGELFF

size: few
D: -
V: TRBV11-2
J: TRBJ2-2
DNA: TGTGCCAGCAGCTTAACCAGGGGAGACACCGGGGAGCTGTTTTTT
CDR3: CASSLTRGDTGELFF

size: many
D: TRBD2
V: TRBV12-3/TRBV12-4
J: TRBJ2-7
DNA: TGTGCCAGCAGTCGTTGGACCGGGAGGGCCTACGAGCAGTACTTC
CDR3: CASSRWTGRAYEQYF

size: few
D: -
V: TRBV12-3/TRBV12-4
J: TRBJ1-5
DNA: TGTGCCAGCAGTTTAGCTTCGGGGGGGAGGCAGCCCCAGCATTTT
CDR3: CASSLASGGRQPQHF

size: -
D: -
V: TRBV6-4
J: TRBJ2-2
DNA: TGTGCCAGCAGCCGGGACCACTCCACCGGGGAGCTGTTTTTT
CDR3: CASSRDHSTGELFF

size: few
D: TRBD2
V: TRBV5-1
J: TRBJ2-3
DNA: TGCGCCAGCGCCTTGGGGGGGACTAGCACAGATACGCAGTATTTT
CDR3: CASALGGTSTDTQYF

size: few
D: TRBD2
V: TRBV18
J: TRBJ2-5
DNA: TGTGCCAGCTCACCCCGTAGCGGGAGTACAGAGACCCAGTACTTC
CDR3: CASSPRSGSTETQYF

size: few
D: -
V: TRBV28
J: TRBJ1-5
DNA: TGTGCCAGCAACCAACTGGACTCGTACGGTCCCCAGCATTTT
CDR3: CASNQLDSYGPQHF

size: -
D: -
V: TRBV5-1
J: TRBJ1-2
DNA: TGCGCCAGCAGCTTGAGCTGGAGGGGATTAGCCTATGGCTACACCTTC
CDR3: CASSLSWRGLAYGYTF

size: many
D: -
V: TRBV6-1
J: TRBJ1-5
DNA: TGTGCCAGCAGTGATCTTGGCAGGGAGCAGCCCCAGCATTTT
CDR3: CASSDLGREQPQHF

size: -
D: -
V: TRBV20-1
J: TRBJ1-1
DNA: TGCAGTGCTGCCTTGGGGGGACCGAACACTGAAGCTTTCTTT
CDR3: CSAALGGPNTEAFF

size: few
D: TRBD2
V: TRBV20-1
J: TRBJ2-5
DNA: TGCAGTGCTAGCTGGGTCGGGAGGGCGGGTGAGACCCAGTACTTC
CDR3: CSASWVGRAGETQYF